This TCR beta chain was profiled in a study of neoadjuvant anti-PD-1 for oral cavity cancer. This clone turned up a few times. The patients had HPV-negative, locally advanced oral cavity squamous cell carcinoma. The germline V gene encodes CDR1 SGHRS and CDR2 YFSETQ. Trimming took off 0 bases at V and 6 bases at J, with 13 bases between the two ends. There are 15 residues in the CDR3. Produced via immunoSEQ multiplex PCR; TCRdb's table is partial and in-frame only. This sample has 15,000 to 20,000 clones, with roughly 66% found just once. The sequencing here drew on PBMCs, taken before nivolumab (anti-PD-1) treatment. The chain recombines TRBV5-1 with TRBJ1-5; no clear D. The receptor was isolated from a person aged 35 to 85 with oral cavity squamous cell carcinoma. CDR3 amino acids: CASSLDPASSQPQHF. The CDR3 region has the DNA TGCGCCAGCAGCTTGGACCCCGCTTCGAGTCAGCCCCAGCATTTT.